The entry below describes one T cell receptor beta chain. Which antigen it targets is not known. No base qualities exist here, and no much larger clone lies one base off it. This entry is derived from a study of shared clonotypes between healthy human individuals (dated by TCRdb to about 2020). For context, the study as a whole: Two women and a few men aged 18 to 49 years were included in the cohort. Libraries were prepared and TCR repertoires were sequenced by different laboratories using diverse techniques, in order to increase sequencing depth and limit assay-specific biases. Per donor, three plates each were used for CD4 naive and CD4 memory, two for CD8 naive, and one for CD8 memory. Leukapheresis yielded between about 0.94 and 8.9 billion PBMCs per donor. Blood TCR repertoires of roughly five healthy adults were deeply sequenced to estimate repertoire size and the extent of clonotype sharing between individuals.

The germline V gene provides CDR1 SGHRS and CDR2 YFSETQ. Including cysteine and phenylalanine, the CDR3 has 14 amino acids. The entry retains the CDR3 DNA only, 42 bases that are in frame from base 1. Cut back by 4 bases and 3 bases, the V and J ends lie 13 bases apart. Findings and caveats that apply to the study as a whole: Based on pairwise subsampling, the degree of clonotype sharing among donors was expected to be affected by sequencing depth. Estimated clonotype richness was generally larger for naive than for memory subsets. Sharing across several donors was observed for around 5% of naive CD4, under 4% of naive CD8, roughly 2.3% of memory CD4, and about 0.38% of memory CD8 clonotypes. Incomplete sequencing was indicated by rarefaction of sorted-subset datasets, despite the large sequencing depth. The small number of donors limited the genetic and exposure-history diversity represented. Compared with non-shared clonotypes, clonotypes shared by all four sorted-subset donors had higher generation probabilities. Sampling was restricted to blood, and TCR repertoires in tissues likely differ from the TCR repertoires found in blood.

CD8 naive samples were obtained by positive selection for CCR7 among CD45RO-negative cells, yielding a CD45RA+CCR7+ population from which TemRA cells were excluded. The donors were healthy, HIV-negative adults who had no recently reported acute infections or vaccinations. Only Caucasian adults living in Nashville, Tennessee, USA were represented among the donors. Blood was collected by leukapheresis, and PBMCs were isolated by Ficoll-Histopaque density gradient centrifugation and then cryopreserved in liquid nitrogen vapor phase. Purity and quantity of every magnetically sorted T cell population were checked by analytical flow cytometry. Each sorted fraction had its genomic DNA isolated and then quantified by UV absorbance on a Nanodrop 2000c. TCR CDR3 regions were amplified from genomic DNA by multiplex PCR using the deep immunoSEQ assay. Genomic DNA extracted from each cell subset was distributed evenly over all wells of several immunoSEQ 96-well plates, and each plate served as one replicate. Each replicate PCR for sorted subsets received roughly 0.2 ug genomic DNA, equal to tens of thousands of T cell genomes. Purified libraries were quantified with a Qubit 3.0 fluorometer, sized on a Bioanalyzer 2100, and re-quantified with the KAPA Library Quantification kit. Every immunoSEQ 96-well plate was sequenced on a separate single-read 150-cycle Illumina NextSeq 550 flow cell. In the source study's methods: Because the immunoSEQ output included only junctional sequences and no quality scores, the filtering could not be the same as the filtering used for full-length reads. To assign V/J genes and CDR3, sequences were annotated against IMGT germline references using PyIR, a Python wrapper for IgBLAST v1.9. Reads were removed for weak V/J assignments (E-value above 1e-6), missing CDR3, stop codons, out-of-frame junctions, or ambiguous translated residues. V3J clonotypes were defined as sequences sharing an identical inferred V gene, J gene, and CDR3 amino acid sequence. To compute the percentage overlap between repertoires, the number of shared unique clonotypes was divided by the size of the smaller repertoire. Repertoire richness was assessed with RTK rarefaction, the Chao1 estimator, and Recon v2.1 estimates of unobserved clonotypes. Generation probabilities were computed with OLGA for all TCRbeta clonotypes obtained by the gDNA method from several donors. The immuneACCESS repertoire file appears here via TCRdb, limited to in-frame rearrangements. These files lack a portion of the clones; in checked studies, under half of the deficit traces to unresolved V genes, and the cause of the others is not known. V and J calls and clone size are those listed in that table; D and trimming were worked out from the DNA. For this sample the table gives roughly 2.1 million clones, of which roughly 91% were detected only once. More than 1.5% of the sample is held by the ten biggest clonotypes.

The origin of this receptor is a man between 18 and 29 years old in good health. Some clones in this sample may be carry-over from other donors' samples. The V and J segments used are TRBV5-1 and TRBJ1-1, with the D gene not clear enough to name. The sequenced material came from naive CD8+ T cells from PBMCs. The cell subset or site tag for this specimen amounts to: CD45RA+CCR7+. The sequenced DNA is TGCGCCAGCAGCCAAACCCGGATGGACACTGAAGCTTTCTTT. Its protein is CASSQTRMDTEAFF.